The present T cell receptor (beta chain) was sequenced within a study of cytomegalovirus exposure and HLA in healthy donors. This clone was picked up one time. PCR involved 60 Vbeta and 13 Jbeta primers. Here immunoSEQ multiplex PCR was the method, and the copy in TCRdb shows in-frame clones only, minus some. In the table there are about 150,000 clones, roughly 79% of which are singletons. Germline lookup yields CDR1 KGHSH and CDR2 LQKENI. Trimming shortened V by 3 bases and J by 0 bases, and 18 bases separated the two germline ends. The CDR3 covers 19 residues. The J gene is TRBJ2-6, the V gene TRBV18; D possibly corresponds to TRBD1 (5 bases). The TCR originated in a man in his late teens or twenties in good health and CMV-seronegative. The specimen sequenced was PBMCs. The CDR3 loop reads CASSPRTGASFSGANVLTF. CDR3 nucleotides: TGTGCCAGCTCACCTAGAACAGGAGCATCTTTCTCTGGGGCCAACGTCCTGACTTTC.